This TCR beta chain was identified in a study of T cell changes during pregnancy in multiple sclerosis. The germline V gene has CDR1 MNHNY and CDR2 SVGAGI (reference sequence). Trimming removed 6 bases from V and 2 bases from J, with 10 bases in between. This CDR3 is 13 amino acids long. TCRdb keeps only in-frame clones here, not all; method: immunoSEQ multiplex PCR. The sample yields approximately 31,000 clones, over 75% seen once. The chain recombines TRBV6-6 with TRBJ1-1; TRBD1 is a possible D gene (5 bases). Sample: CD8+ T cells from peripheral blood mononuclear cells, taken in the second trimester of pregnancy. The TCR was taken from a female donor with multiple sclerosis, enrolled in a pregnancy study. For the CDR3, the DNA is TGTGCCAGCAGACATACAGGTAACACTGAAGCTTTCTTT. It yields the protein CASRHTGNTEAFF.